This T cell receptor beta chain emerged from a study of cytomegalovirus exposure and HLA in healthy donors. V shed 2 bases and J 3 bases; nucleotides not matched to a gene: 4. In germline, CDR1 is GTSNPN, CDR2 SVGIG (reference sequence). The CDR3 length is 13 residues. Study-wide results and caveats: The likely explanation for a cluster of highly shared sequence variants was sequencing artifact. A further, later analysis showed that HLA-associated TCR beta chains (compared with equally common others) were more clonally expanded. Several top significant clusters appeared, in a later analysis, to be linked to common viral pathogens.

In the PCR, 60 Vbeta and 13 Jbeta primers were used. The protocol was immunoSEQ multiplex PCR, while the TCRdb copy is restricted to in-frame clones and leaves out a portion. Of more than 95,000 clones in the sample, roughly 81% were seen once. Whereas donors were nominally healthy upon sampling, unrecorded immune exposures were probable. With regard to this clone: Its antigen is unknown.

Specimen: PBMCs. The rearrangement uses TRBV30 and TRBJ2-7; 7 bases fit TRBD2. This TCR was recovered from a woman aged 30 to 39 in good health and CMV-seronegative. Here the CDR3 DNA reads TGTGCCTGGAGTCTAAGCGGGAACTACGAGCAGTACTTC. As protein: CAWSLSGNYEQYF.